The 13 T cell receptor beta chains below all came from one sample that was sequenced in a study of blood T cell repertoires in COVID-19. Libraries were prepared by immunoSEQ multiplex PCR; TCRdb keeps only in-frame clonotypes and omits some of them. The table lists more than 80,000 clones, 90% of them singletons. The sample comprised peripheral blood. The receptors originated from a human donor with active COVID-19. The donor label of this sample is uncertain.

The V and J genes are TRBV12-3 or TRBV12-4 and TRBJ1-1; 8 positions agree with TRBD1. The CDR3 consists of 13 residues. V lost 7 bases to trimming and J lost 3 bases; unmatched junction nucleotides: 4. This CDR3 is CASTRTGHTEAFF. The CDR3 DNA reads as TGTGCCAGCACTAGGACAGGGCACACTGAAGCTTTCTTT.

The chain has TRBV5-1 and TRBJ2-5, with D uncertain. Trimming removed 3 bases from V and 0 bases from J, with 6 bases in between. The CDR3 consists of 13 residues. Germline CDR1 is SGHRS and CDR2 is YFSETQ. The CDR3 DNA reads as TGCGCCAGCAGCTCCCAGTACCAAGAGACCCAGTACTTC. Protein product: CASSSQYQETQYF.

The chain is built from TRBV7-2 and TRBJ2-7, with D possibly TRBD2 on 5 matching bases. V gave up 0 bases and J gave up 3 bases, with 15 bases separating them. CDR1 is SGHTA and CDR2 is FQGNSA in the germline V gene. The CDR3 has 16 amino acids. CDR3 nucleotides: TGTGCCAGCAGCTTAGCGGCTAGCCGTGGTTTCTACGAGCAGTACTTC. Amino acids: CASSLAASRGFYEQYF.

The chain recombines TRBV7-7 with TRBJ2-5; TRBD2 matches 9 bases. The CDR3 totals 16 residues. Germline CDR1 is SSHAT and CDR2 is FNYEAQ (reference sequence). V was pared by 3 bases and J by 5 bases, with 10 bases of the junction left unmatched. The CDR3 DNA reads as TGTGCCAGCAGCTTTAGTGGCGGGGGGGCTTCGGAGACCCAGTACTTC. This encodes CASSFSGGGASETQYF.

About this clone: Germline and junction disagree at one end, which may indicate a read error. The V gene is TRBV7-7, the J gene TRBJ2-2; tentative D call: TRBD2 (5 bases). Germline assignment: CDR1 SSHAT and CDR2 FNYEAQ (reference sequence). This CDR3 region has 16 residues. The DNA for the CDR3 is TGTGCTAGCAGCTTAGAAGCCTCTCAAAGCGGCGGGGAGCTGTTTTTT. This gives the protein CASSLEASQSGGELFF. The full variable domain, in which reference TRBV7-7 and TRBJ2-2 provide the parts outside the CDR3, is GAGVSQSPRYKVTKRGQDVTLRCDPISSHATLYWYQQALGQGPEFLTYFNYEAQPDKSGLPSDRFSAERPEGSISTLTIQRTEQRDSAMYRCASSLEASQSGGELFFGEGSRLTVL.

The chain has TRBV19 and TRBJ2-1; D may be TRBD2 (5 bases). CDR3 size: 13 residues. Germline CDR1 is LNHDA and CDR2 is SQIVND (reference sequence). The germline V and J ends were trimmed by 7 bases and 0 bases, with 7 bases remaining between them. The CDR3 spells CASTGVSYNEQFF. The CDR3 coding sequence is TGTGCCAGTACCGGGGTCTCCTACAATGAGCAGTTCTTC.

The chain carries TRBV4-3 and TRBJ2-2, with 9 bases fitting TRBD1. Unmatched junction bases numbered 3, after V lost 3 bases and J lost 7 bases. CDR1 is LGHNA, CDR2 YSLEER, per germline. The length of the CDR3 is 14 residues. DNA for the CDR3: TGCGCCAGCAGCCAGGGACAGGGTATCGGGGAGCTGTTTTTT. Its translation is CASSQGQGIGELFF.

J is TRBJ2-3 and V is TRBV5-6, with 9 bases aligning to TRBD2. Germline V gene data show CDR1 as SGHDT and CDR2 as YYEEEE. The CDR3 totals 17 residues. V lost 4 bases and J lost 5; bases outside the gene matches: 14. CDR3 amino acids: CASSDPTGGGAVDTQYF. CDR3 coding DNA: TGTGCCAGCAGCGATCCGACCGGCGGGGGGGCCGTAGATACGCAGTATTTT.

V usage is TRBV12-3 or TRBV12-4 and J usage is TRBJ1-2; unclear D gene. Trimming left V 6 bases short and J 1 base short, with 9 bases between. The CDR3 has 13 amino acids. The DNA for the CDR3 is TGTGCCAGCAGAAGCCAGCGTAACTATGGCTACACCTTC. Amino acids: CASRSQRNYGYTF.

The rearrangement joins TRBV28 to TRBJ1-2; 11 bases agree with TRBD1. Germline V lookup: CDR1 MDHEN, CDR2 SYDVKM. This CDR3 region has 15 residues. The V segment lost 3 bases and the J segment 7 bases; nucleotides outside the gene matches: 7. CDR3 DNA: TGTGCCAGCAGTTTGCCGGACAGGGGGCGCGTTGGCTACACCTTC. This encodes CASSLPDRGRVGYTF.

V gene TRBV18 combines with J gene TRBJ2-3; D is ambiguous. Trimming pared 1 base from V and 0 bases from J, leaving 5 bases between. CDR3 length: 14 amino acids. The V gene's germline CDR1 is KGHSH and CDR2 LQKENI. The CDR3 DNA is TGTGCCAGCTCACCACGTCAGAGCACAGATACGCAGTATTTT. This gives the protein CASSPRQSTDTQYF.

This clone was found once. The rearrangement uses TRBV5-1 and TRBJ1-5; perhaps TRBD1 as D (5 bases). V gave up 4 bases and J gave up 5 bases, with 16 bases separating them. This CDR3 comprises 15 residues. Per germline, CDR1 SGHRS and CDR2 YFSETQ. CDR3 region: CASSPGGGGDQPQHF. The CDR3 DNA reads TGCGCCAGCAGCCCCGGTGGTGGGGGGGATCAGCCCCAGCATTTT.

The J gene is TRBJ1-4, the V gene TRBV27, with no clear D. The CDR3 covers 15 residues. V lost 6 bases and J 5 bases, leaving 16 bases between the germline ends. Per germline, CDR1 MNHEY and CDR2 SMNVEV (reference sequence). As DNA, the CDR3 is TGTGCCAGCAGCGGTAGGACTCCCGGAAATGAAAAACTGTTTTTT. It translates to CASSGRTPGNEKLFF.